Given below is one TCR beta chain in context. No antigen is known for it. Base qualities are not provided; no much larger clone lies one nucleotide away. This record belongs to a study of cytomegalovirus exposure and HLA in healthy donors (dated by TCRdb to about 2017). General notes on the study: In an earlier analysis of approximately 500 of the donors, 250 to 350 Gb of sequence data and 95 million to 130 million unique TCR beta sequences from about 179 million T cells were reported. An early release that covered fewer than 800 HLA-typed donors contained approximately 320 gigabases of sequencing data and 65 million to 100 million unique TCR sequences. Of the 350 to 450 genotyped donors, approximately 80% were placed in the genetic ancestry cluster associated with self-reported Caucasian donors. The study was designed to test whether signatures of past pathogen exposure could be identified by cataloging public T cell receptors. The T cell repertoires of about 700 subjects were profiled by immunosequencing and related to cytomegalovirus serostatus. In addition to the first cohort of approximately 650 subjects, a separate validation cohort of approximately 130 different subjects was used. To predict cytomegalovirus infection status, the study combined high-throughput TCR immunosequencing, statistical association of individual TCRs with disease status, and machine learning. A later analysis re-analyzed previously published TCR beta repertoires from 660 or so donors and added high-resolution HLA genotyping to study TCR occurrence patterns. In the later analysis, no new phenotypic data were used to find candidate immune exposures; instead, reliance was placed on TCR beta sequences and their occurrence across donors. An earlier analysis of around 580 of the donors used high-throughput TCR beta sequencing to judge whether each TCR beta V gene segment behaved as functional or pseudogenic. Alongside the repertoire data, information on donor age, sex, ethnicity and CMV serostatus was compiled. A later genetic analysis used genome-wide SNP genotypes for about three fifths of the 666 donors, treating that subset as a discovery cohort. All discovery cohort repertoires had been generated on a single sequencing platform. Both class I and class II loci were covered by HLA typing, at four-digit resolution. Typing coverage differed by locus: A, B, C, DRB1 and DQB1 were typed in about 620-630 donors, DQA1 in 522, DPA1 in 600 to 610, and DPB1 in around 490. Because of strong linkage in the cohort, roughly five DR-DQ haplotypes were treated as single units for association and clustering. Across roughly 420 genotyped donors of the cohort, an average of roughly 250,000 unique TCR beta nucleotide sequences per donor were sequenced, and roughly 20% of those sequences were non-productive.

Library prep was done by the immunoSEQ multiplex PCR assay. For the multiplex PCR, a mixture combining 60 forward primers for TCR Vbeta segments and 13 reverse primers for TCR Jbeta segments was used. The CDR3 region of rearranged TCR beta genes was amplified from genomic DNA by a multiplex PCR assay. The amplified TCR beta libraries were sequenced on the Illumina HiSeq System as 87-base-pair reads. As for the original processing: In a later analysis, approximately 74 million unique TCR beta chains were counted across the 666 repertoires, and approximately 11 million of these chains were shared by at least two donors. A nearest-neighbor algorithm error-corrected the raw reads and collapsed the reads into unique sequences, merging closely related sequences to remove PCR and sequencing errors. To assign V, D and J gene segments, CDR3 sequences were aligned to IMGT reference sequences. For a sequence to be retained, a match of at least six nucleotides to both a V gene segment and a J gene segment was required. Rearrangements were classified as productive when the CDR3 lacked stop codons and remained in frame with V and J, and all other rearrangements were classified as non-productive. CDR3 was defined according to IMGT convention as the region running from the second conserved V-encoded cysteine to the conserved J-encoded phenylalanine. Sequences without an unambiguous match to a single V gene segment were excluded from the earlier analysis of a few hundred of the donors. An earlier analysis of fewer than 750 of the donors called V segments functional above 56.7% productive rearrangements and segregating when the between-donor standard deviation exceeded 5%. A statistical classification framework was built to diagnose cytomegalovirus status from the catalog of TCR beta chain sequences. V and J gene assignment, in a later analysis, came from comparing TCR nucleotide sequences with IMGT/GENE-DB human TR gene sequences. In a later analysis, CDR3 sequences and most-parsimonious VDJ recombination scenarios were assigned using the TCRdist pipeline. In a later analysis, each TCR beta chain was defined by its CDR3 amino acid sequence together with its V-gene family, and reads lacking a unique V-gene family were excluded. To address suspected cross-contamination and a sequencing artifact, a later analysis removed a few hundred highly shared, low-generation-probability nucleotide sequences. In a later analysis, a clonal expansion index was calculated for each public chain from normalized within-repertoire ranks of inferred template counts. In a later analysis, generation probabilities were computed using a VDJ recombination model fitted to out-of-frame rearrangements, and the results were checked against IGoR. A later analysis scored TCR-TCR, TCR-HLA and TCR-CMV co-occurrence with hypergeometric tests, applying a repertoire-size bias correction to TCR pairs. To estimate false discovery rates, a later analysis permuted the HLA or CMV assignments 20 times. In a later analysis, co-occurring TCRs were grouped using DBSCAN, and TCRdist sequence similarity was added for clustering within HLA-allele-positive subsets. Repertoires with fewer than 30,000 or more than 120,000 public chains, plus five repertoires with anomalous nucleotide sharing, were excluded from co-occurrence clustering. The source is immuneACCESS, and TCRdb retained only in-frame sequences with V and J called. Part of the clones is not carried over; for the studies checked, unresolved V genes explain less than half of this, and the remainder is unexplained. From that table come the V and J calls and clone size; the DNA was used to work out D and trimming. In this sample the table shows roughly 170,000 clones, about 79% of which occur a single time. 0.6% to 0.95% of the sample is in the top ten clones.

The cohort comprised several hundred healthy bone marrow donors. At the time of sampling, all cohort members were nominally healthy, though unrecorded immune exposures were likely present. The donor tested CMV seronegative and was one of the 352 seronegative cohort members. A peripheral blood sample was provided by each donor, and peripheral blood mononuclear cells were used for TCR beta sequencing. Genomic DNA extraction from the blood cell samples was performed with the Qiagen DNeasy Blood Extraction Kit. Ends trimmed: V by 2 bases, J by 0 bases; bases unmatched to a gene: 7. Taken from the germline V gene (reference sequence), the CDR1 and CDR2 loops are MNHNY and SVGAGI. From the cysteine up to the phenylalanine, the CDR3 has a length of 16 residues. CDR3 DNA only is kept here, 48 bases in frame from base 1. Study-wide conclusions, independent of this receptor: The authors suggested that the approach could potentially be extended to other disease states and immunological phenotypes. In vitro tests confirmed that three of the cytomegalovirus-associated TCR beta chains recognize cytomegalovirus antigens. Because the 87-base-pair reads could not distinguish some IMGT-functional V segments, including TRBV6-2 and TRBV6-3, those segments were excluded. At a false discovery rate of 0.05, a later analysis linked around 17,000 TCR beta sequences to specific HLA alleles. A later analysis reported that several top co-occurrence clusters appeared linked to parvovirus B19, influenza, CMV and Epstein-Barr virus. The classifier was reported to diagnose cytomegalovirus status with high specificity and sensitivity in both the original and validation cohorts. In a later analysis, most CMV-associated TCR beta chains were found to appear HLA-restricted, with HLA associations seemingly driven largely by CMV exposure. CMV serostatus was the only immune exposure information available for the cohort. The study gave a list of roughly 150 TCR beta chains associated with cytomegalovirus. The cohort was sequenced for TCR beta chains only, and without alpha or paired-chain data the features that could be detected were limited. In a later analysis, the rate of TCR association differed among HLA loci, with DRB1 alleles having the most associated TCRs and HLA-C alleles having the fewest. A further reported finding was that TCR beta sequences accurately predicted the HLA-A and HLA-B alleles for most subjects in the first cohort. HLA typing was unavailable for some donors at each locus, so association tests used only the typed subset. A later analysis found that HLA-associated TCR beta chains were more clonally expanded and had lower generation probabilities than equally common non-associated chains. A cluster of highly shared sequence variants was judged likely to represent a technical artifact of the sequencing pipeline. Assigning TCR associations to individual alleles was difficult when HLA alleles, especially DR and DQ, strongly co-occurred. Most TCR sequences were observed very rarely across donors, whereas some public TCRs were present in many individuals. Correlated functional status among segregating V segments might reflect linkage disequilibrium, but an unknown experimental factor could not be ruled out. Compared with the roughly 700-donor mean, donors in an Asian-associated ancestry cluster had fewer N-insertions in productive TCRs, according to a later genetic analysis. An earlier analysis of around 600 of the donors showed that most TCR beta V segments appeared in productive rearrangements either about 87% or about 30% of the time, which broadly matched IMGT annotations. The presence/absence analyses assumed that sequencing depth was roughly uniform across donors, and that assumption may not be true. About 17 rarely observed V segments, including chromosome 9 orphons, were excluded from the earlier analysis of several hundred of the donors because counts were too low. An association between a missense DCLRE1C variant and V-gene and J-gene trimming of TCR beta chains was found in a later genetic analysis and replicated in an independent cohort.

The clonotype was recovered from a female donor in good health and CMV-seronegative. Sequenced: PBMCs. The sequence is built from TRBV6-6 and TRBJ2-7; 7 junctional bases match TRBD2. The CDR3 here reads CASSYGGGGSSYEQYF. The DNA sequence is given as TGTGCCAGCAGTTACGGTGGGGGGGGAAGCTCCTACGAGCAGTACTTC.